This T cell receptor beta chain was documented in a study of spatial heterogeneity in lung cancer. The wider study: Patients with untreated early-stage non-small cell lung cancer, numbering 72, were the donors. Beta-chain sequences were consistently detected more often than alpha-chain sequences. Where they were available, follow-up PBMC samples were sequenced, at a median of about 2 years after resection.

Time point in this sample: blood at routine non-recurrence follow-up after resection. As regards this clonotype: A much larger clone differs by one base, so this may be a read error.

This CDR3 is built from 14 residues. The germline V and J ends were trimmed by 5 bases and 8 bases, with 16 bases remaining between them. Germline V gene sequence: CDR1 SGHTA, CDR2 FQGNSA. A single record per CDR3 protein comes from TCRdb applying MiXCR to the 5' RACE reads. The sample records approximately 100,000 distinct CDR3 sequences, approximately 19% being singletons. The source material was PBMCs, sampled at follow-up. V is TRBV7-2 and J is TRBJ2-1; a possible D gene is TRBD1 (5 bases). The sequence derives from a male donor with early-stage non-small cell lung cancer. In nucleotides, the CDR3 is TGTGCCAGCAGCAAATGTCAGGGAAGATATGAGCAGTTCTTC. It yields the protein CASSKCQGRYEQFF.